A single sample is the source of the 16 T cell receptor beta chains below, sequenced in a study of cytomegalovirus exposure and HLA in healthy donors. This PCR relied on a set of 60 Vbeta primers and 13 Jbeta primers. Here immunoSEQ multiplex PCR was the method, and the copy in TCRdb shows in-frame clones only, minus some. The table counts 180,000 or so clones; almost 0.75% lies in the top ten. Sequencing was performed on PBMCs. The receptors shown here come from a boy younger than 18 in good health and CMV-seronegative.

This chain links TRBV19 with TRBJ1-1; 7 bases are a match to TRBD1. The CDR3 runs to 14 residues. The germline V gene has CDR1 LNHDA and CDR2 SQIVND (reference sequence). Germline trimming cut 7 bases from V and 5 bases from J; bases unmatched to any gene: 10. CDR3 residues: CASTTSGTETEAFF. CDR3 DNA sequence: TGTGCCAGTACCACCTCGGGGACAGAGACTGAAGCTTTCTTT.

The chain combines TRBV27 with TRBJ2-7; D is possibly TRBD2 (6 bases). The length of the CDR3 is 12 residues. Germline CDR1 and CDR2: MNHEY and SMNVEV (reference sequence). V gave up 8 bases and J gave up 4 bases, with 12 bases separating them. The CDR3 loop is CASGLGRYEQYF. Here the CDR3 DNA reads TGTGCCAGCGGCCTGGGGAGGTACGAGCAGTACTTC.

The gene calls are TRBV6-6 and TRBJ1-5; 8 nucleotides align to TRBD1. V was clipped by 6 bases and J by 6 bases; unmatched bases: 13. Germline CDR1 is MNHNY and CDR2 is SVGAGI (reference sequence). CDR3 length equals 16 residues. The CDR3 loop is CASSQIQGELGQPQHF. In nucleotides, the CDR3 is TGTGCCAGCAGCCAAATACAGGGGGAACTCGGTCAGCCCCAGCATTTT.

V is TRBV6-1 and J is TRBJ2-5; 7 bases match TRBD1. The V and J ends lost 6 bases and 2 bases, in that order; junction bases with no gene match: 6. Per germline, CDR1 MNHNS and CDR2 SASEGT. The CDR3 spans 14 residues. The CDR3 region has the DNA TGTGCCAGCAGAGTGGACAGGTTTCAAGAGACCCAGTACTTC. It yields the protein CASRVDRFQETQYF.

With respect to this clone: Distinct nucleotide sequences in the sample also encode this CDR3. This chain links TRBV7-2 with TRBJ2-3; 11 positions agree with TRBD2. This CDR3 spans 17 amino acids. Germline CDR1 and CDR2: SGHTA and FQGNSA. V was pared by 0 bases and J by 5 bases, with 7 bases of the junction left unmatched. The CDR3 loop reads CASSLAGTSGGQDTQYF. The CDR3 region has the DNA TGTGCCAGCAGCTTAGCCGGGACTAGCGGAGGCCAAGATACGCAGTATTTT.

The V gene is TRBV4-1, the J gene TRBJ1-5; D is possibly TRBD1 (5 bases). CDR3 size: 17 residues. In germline, CDR1 is MGHRA, CDR2 YSYEKL. V dropped 3 bases and J dropped 7 bases, with 22 bases sitting between them. CDR3 nucleotide sequence: TGCGCCAGCAGCCACGCTTCGGGGGTGGGGGTGAGCCAGCCCCAGCATTTT. It yields the protein CASSHASGVGVSQPQHF.

The chain carries TRBV30 and TRBJ2-5; 9 bases line up with TRBD1. The J call is uncertain, as TRBJ2-7 better fits the DNA end. CDR3 length: 15 amino acids. From germline, CDR1 is GTSNPN and CDR2 SVGIG (reference sequence). CDR3 coding DNA: TGTGCCTGGAGTGAGGGACAGGGTCCCTCCTACGAGCAGTACTTC. This sequence encodes CAWSEGQGPSYEQYF.

V and J are TRBV29-1 and TRBJ2-2; tentatively, D is TRBD1 (6 bases). This CDR3 is built from 14 residues. Germline CDR1 SQVTM, CDR2 ANQGSEA. V was cut by 6 bases and J by 0 bases, with 11 bases left in between. The CDR3 region has the DNA TGCAGCGTCGCTGGGGACACGAACACCGGGGAGCTGTTTTTT. Protein: CSVAGDTNTGELFF.

The rearrangement links TRBV30 to TRBJ1-5, with D unresolved. The CDR3 totals 14 residues. The ends were cut back, 0 bases at V and 6 bases at J, with 12 bases in the middle. Germline CDR1 and CDR2: GTSNPN and SVGIG (reference sequence). The CDR3 sequence is CAWSVLSEGQPQHF. The CDR3 DNA reads as TGTGCCTGGAGTGTACTCAGCGAAGGTCAGCCCCAGCATTTT.

V gene TRBV5-5 combines with J gene TRBJ1-1; a weak D match, TRBD1 (6 bases). This CDR3 is 14 amino acids long. V lost 2 bases and J 4 bases, leaving 12 bases between the germline ends. Looked up from germline, CDR1 is SGHKS and CDR2 is YYEKEE (reference sequence). The CDR3 loop is CASSFGRGGTEAFF. CDR3 nucleotide sequence: TGTGCCAGCAGCTTTGGTAGGGGGGGCACTGAAGCTTTCTTT.

The V and J genes are TRBV19 and TRBJ1-3; 7 nucleotides line up with TRBD1. There are 15 residues in the CDR3. V shed 6 bases and J 4 bases; nucleotides not matched to a gene: 9. Germline V CDR1 and CDR2: LNHDA, SQIVND (reference sequence). The CDR3 coding sequence is TGTGCCAGTAGGCCAGGGGACAGCACAGGAAACACCATATATTTT. It encodes CASRPGDSTGNTIYF.

The V call is TRBV4-1, the J call TRBJ1-1; perhaps TRBD1 as D (5 bases). The CDR3 consists of 15 residues. V was shortened by 2 bases and J by 6 bases, with 16 bases between the two germline ends. Germline V lookup: CDR1 MGHRA, CDR2 YSYEKL. The CDR3 bases are TGCGCCAGCAGCCAATTAGCTAGGGGTAGGCCTGAAGCTTTCTTT. It encodes CASSQLARGRPEAFF.

The V and J genes are TRBV7-9 and TRBJ1-2, with D possibly matching TRBD1 (6 bases). Germline lookup yields CDR1 SEHNR and CDR2 FQNEAQ (reference sequence). Trimming pared 7 bases from V and 7 bases from J, leaving 16 bases between. The CDR3 contains 13 residues. The CDR3 DNA is TGTGCCAGCACCGAGGGGGGGGCCGGTGGCTACACCTTC. Translating it yields CASTEGGAGGYTF.

The gene calls are TRBV5-1 and TRBJ2-7, with TRBD2 identical over 11 bases. Unmatched junction bases numbered 1, after V lost 2 bases and J lost 0 bases. The CDR3 runs 15 residues. From germline, CDR1 is SGHRS and CDR2 YFSETQ. The CDR3 DNA sequence: TGCGCCAGCAGCTTTACTAGCGGGGGCTCCTACGAGCAGTACTTC. Its translation is CASSFTSGGSYEQYF.

The chain employs TRBV5-1 and TRBJ1-6, with D hard to call. The CDR3 runs to 15 residues. Germline loops: CDR1 SGHRS, CDR2 YFSETQ. Trimming took off 2 bases at V and 0 bases at J, with 6 bases between the two ends. The CDR3 coding sequence is TGCGCCAGCAGCTTTGATAGCTCCTATAATTCACCCCTCCACTTT. Translated: CASSFDSSYNSPLHF.

The chain employs TRBV4-2 and TRBJ2-2, with 7 bases fitting TRBD2. Germline CDR1 and CDR2: LGHNA and YNFKEQ. This CDR3 has 17 residues. V shed 3 bases and J 0 bases; nucleotides not matched to a gene: 7. CDR3 protein: CASSQPGLLTNTGELFF. CDR3 DNA sequence: TGTGCCAGCAGCCAGCCGGGACTACTTACGAACACCGGGGAGCTGTTTTTT.